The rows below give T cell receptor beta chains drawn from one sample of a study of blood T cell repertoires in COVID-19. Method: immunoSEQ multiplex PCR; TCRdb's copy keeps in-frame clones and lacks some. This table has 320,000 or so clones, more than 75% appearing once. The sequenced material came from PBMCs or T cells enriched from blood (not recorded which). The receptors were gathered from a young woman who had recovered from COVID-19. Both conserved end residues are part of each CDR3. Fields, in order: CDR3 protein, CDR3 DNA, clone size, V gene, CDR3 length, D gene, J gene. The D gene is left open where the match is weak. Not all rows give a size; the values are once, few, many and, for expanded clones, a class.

CDR3aa: CASSTGTDPWAQHF; CDR3nt: TGTGCCAGCTCAACAGGGACAGATCCCTGGGCCCAGCATTTT; abundance: -; v_gene: TRBV18; len: 14; d_gene: TRBD1; j_gene: TRBJ1-5
CDR3aa: CASSKGASGGAGETQYF; CDR3nt: TGTGCCAGCAGCAAAGGAGCTAGCGGGGGGGCCGGAGAGACCCAGTACTTC; abundance: -; v_gene: TRBV21-1; len: 17; d_gene: -; j_gene: TRBJ2-5
CDR3aa: CASRAWDREGGYIQYF; CDR3nt: TGTGCCAGCAGAGCTTGGGACAGGGAGGGTGGCTACATTCAGTACTTC; abundance: -; v_gene: TRBV28; len: 16; d_gene: TRBD1; j_gene: TRBJ2-4
CDR3aa: CASSLTPSTSYEQYF; CDR3nt: TGTGCCAGCAGCTTAACCCCGTCGACAAGCTACGAGCAGTACTTC; abundance: -; v_gene: TRBV7-9; len: 15; d_gene: -; j_gene: TRBJ2-7
CDR3aa: CASSPTGVSGNTIYF; CDR3nt: TGTGCCAGCTCACCCACAGGGGTCTCCGGAAACACCATATATTTT; abundance: -; v_gene: TRBV18; len: 15; d_gene: TRBD1; j_gene: TRBJ1-3
CDR3aa: CASQSSGINEKLFF; CDR3nt: TGTGCCTCACAGTCATCGGGGATTAATGAAAAACTGTTTTTT; abundance: -; v_gene: TRBV27; len: 14; d_gene: -; j_gene: TRBJ1-4
CDR3aa: CASSAYSNQPQHF; CDR3nt: TGTGCCAGCAGCGCGTATAGCAATCAGCCCCAGCATTTT; abundance: few; v_gene: TRBV7-2; len: 13; d_gene: -; j_gene: TRBJ1-5
CDR3aa: CASSRVGLAVYEQYF; CDR3nt: TGTGCCAGCAGCCGGGTCGGGCTAGCGGTCTACGAGCAGTACTTC; abundance: -; v_gene: TRBV3-1/TRBV3-2; len: 15; d_gene: TRBD2; j_gene: TRBJ2-7
CDR3aa: CSARDGRQYF; CDR3nt: TGCAGTGCTAGAGATGGCAGGCAGTACTTC; abundance: -; v_gene: TRBV20-1; len: 10; d_gene: -; j_gene: TRBJ2-7
CDR3aa: CASILRGINQPQHF; CDR3nt: TGTGCCAGCATCCTTAGGGGGATCAATCAGCCCCAGCATTTT; abundance: -; v_gene: TRBV28; len: 14; d_gene: -; j_gene: TRBJ1-5
CDR3aa: CAWARGRYGYTF; CDR3nt: TGTGCCTGGGCCAGGGGCAGATATGGCTACACCTTC; abundance: -; v_gene: TRBV30; len: 12; d_gene: -; j_gene: TRBJ1-2
CDR3aa: CASRGTGNSPLHF; CDR3nt: TGTGCCAGCCGCGGGACGGGTAATTCACCCCTCCACTTT; abundance: few; v_gene: TRBV7-9; len: 13; d_gene: -; j_gene: TRBJ1-6
CDR3aa: CASSLGTLAQETQYF; CDR3nt: TGTGCCAGCAGCTTGGGTACCCTAGCGCAAGAGACCCAGTACTTC; abundance: -; v_gene: TRBV5-4; len: 15; d_gene: -; j_gene: TRBJ2-5
CDR3aa: CASSTDTNYGYTF; CDR3nt: TGTGCCAGCAGTACGGACACCAACTATGGCTACACCTTC; abundance: -; v_gene: TRBV27; len: 13; d_gene: -; j_gene: TRBJ1-2
CDR3aa: CASSHGTGRGYTF; CDR3nt: TGTGCCAGCAGCCACGGGACAGGGAGGGGCTACACCTTC; abundance: -; v_gene: TRBV6-5; len: 13; d_gene: TRBD1; j_gene: TRBJ1-2
CDR3aa: CASSVGQGAILAKNIQYF; CDR3nt: TGTGCCAGTAGTGTGGGACAGGGGGCAATCTTAGCCAAAAACATTCAGTACTTC; abundance: -; v_gene: TRBV19; len: 18; d_gene: TRBD1; j_gene: TRBJ2-4
CDR3aa: CASSEGAGQGRTEAFF; CDR3nt: TGTGCCAGCAGTGAGGGGGCTGGCCAGGGGAGAACTGAAGCTTTCTTT; abundance: -; v_gene: TRBV2; len: 16; d_gene: -; j_gene: TRBJ1-1
CDR3aa: CASRRQGDTDTQYF; CDR3nt: TGTGCCAGCAGGCGACAGGGTGACACAGATACGCAGTATTTT; abundance: -; v_gene: TRBV5-5; len: 14; d_gene: TRBD1; j_gene: TRBJ2-3
CDR3aa: CASSATSGVEEQYF; CDR3nt: TGTGCCAGCAGTGCGACTAGCGGGGTCGAGGAGCAGTACTTC; abundance: -; v_gene: TRBV28; len: 14; d_gene: TRBD2; j_gene: TRBJ2-7
CDR3aa: CASSDLEGAGKLFF; CDR3nt: TGTGCCAGCAGTGATCTCGAGGGGGCCGGAAAACTGTTTTTT; abundance: -; v_gene: TRBV6-1; len: 14; d_gene: TRBD1; j_gene: TRBJ1-4
CDR3aa: CASSLTASNQPQHF; CDR3nt: TGTGCCAGCAGTTTGACAGCTAGCAATCAGCCCCAGCATTTT; abundance: -; v_gene: TRBV27; len: 14; d_gene: -; j_gene: TRBJ1-5
CDR3aa: CASSPQPSGNTIYF; CDR3nt: TGTGCCAGCTCACCACAGCCTTCTGGAAACACCATATATTTT; abundance: once; v_gene: TRBV18; len: 14; d_gene: -; j_gene: TRBJ1-3
CDR3aa: CASSGTGKGAFF; CDR3nt: TGCGCCAGCAGCGGGACTGGGAAAGGAGCTTTCTTT; abundance: -; v_gene: TRBV5-1; len: 12; d_gene: -; j_gene: TRBJ1-1
CDR3aa: CASRIGTDFIPTNEKLFF; CDR3nt: TGTGCCAGCCGAATCGGGACTGATTTTATTCCAACTAATGAAAAACTGTTTTTT; abundance: -; v_gene: TRBV7-2; len: 18; d_gene: -; j_gene: TRBJ1-4
CDR3aa: CASSQPSGGTKNIQYF; CDR3nt: TGCGCCAGCAGCCAACCTAGCGGGGGCACCAAAAACATTCAGTACTTC; abundance: once; v_gene: TRBV4-1; len: 16; d_gene: TRBD2; j_gene: TRBJ2-4
CDR3aa: CASSLQRGRTGELFF; CDR3nt: TGTGCCAGCAGCCTCCAGCGGGGGCGAACCGGGGAGCTGTTTTTT; abundance: -; v_gene: TRBV7-2; len: 15; d_gene: TRBD2; j_gene: TRBJ2-2
CDR3aa: CASQRPSETQYF; CDR3nt: TGTGCCAGCCAACGGCCTAGCGAGACCCAGTACTTC; abundance: -; v_gene: TRBV11-1; len: 12; d_gene: -; j_gene: TRBJ2-5
CDR3aa: CASSQSDTGIGRNTIYF; CDR3nt: TGTGCCAGCAGCCAATCGGACACAGGGATCGGAAGAAACACCATATATTTT; abundance: -; v_gene: TRBV2; len: 17; d_gene: -; j_gene: TRBJ1-3
CDR3aa: CASSIGPLGRGGADTQYF; CDR3nt: TGTGCCAGTAGTATAGGCCCTCTGGGGCGGGGGGGCGCAGATACGCAGTATTTT; abundance: -; v_gene: TRBV19; len: 18; d_gene: TRBD2; j_gene: TRBJ2-3
CDR3aa: CAISESKGAPVSEQFF; CDR3nt: TGTGCCATCAGTGAGTCGAAGGGGGCCCCGGTTAGTGAGCAGTTCTTC; abundance: -; v_gene: TRBV10-3; len: 16; d_gene: TRBD1; j_gene: TRBJ2-1
CDR3aa: CASSPTRGQETQYF; CDR3nt: TGTGCCAGCTCACCCACTCGGGGCCAAGAGACCCAGTACTTC; abundance: -; v_gene: TRBV18; len: 14; d_gene: -; j_gene: TRBJ2-5
CDR3aa: CASRGQRRTGELFF; CDR3nt: TGTGCCAGCAGGGGACAACGGAGGACCGGGGAGCTGTTTTTT; abundance: -; v_gene: TRBV28; len: 14; d_gene: -; j_gene: TRBJ2-2
CDR3aa: CASSLARAARAYEQYF; CDR3nt: TGTGCCAGCAGCTTAGCGCGGGCGGCCCGGGCCTACGAGCAGTACTTC; abundance: -; v_gene: TRBV7-8; len: 16; d_gene: -; j_gene: TRBJ2-7
CDR3aa: CASSLDSDNEKLFF; CDR3nt: TGCGCCAGCAGCCTAGACAGTGATAATGAAAAACTGTTTTTT; abundance: few; v_gene: TRBV4-1; len: 14; d_gene: -; j_gene: TRBJ1-4
CDR3aa: CASSYSPRGNYGYTF; CDR3nt: TGTGCCAGCAGTTACTCGCCCAGGGGTAACTATGGCTACACCTTC; abundance: -; v_gene: TRBV6-6; len: 15; d_gene: -; j_gene: TRBJ1-2
CDR3aa: CASSLEGARGGHEGYTF; CDR3nt: TGTGCCAGCAGCTTGGAGGGGGCCAGGGGTGGTCATGAAGGCTACACCTTC; abundance: -; v_gene: TRBV5-4; len: 17; d_gene: TRBD1; j_gene: TRBJ1-2
CDR3aa: CARRTGESGYTF; CDR3nt: TGTGCCAGACGGACAGGGGAGAGTGGCTACACCTTC; abundance: few; v_gene: TRBV27; len: 12; d_gene: TRBD1; j_gene: TRBJ1-2
CDR3aa: CASRQQGSHNQPQHF; CDR3nt: TGTGCCAGCAGGCAACAGGGGTCACACAATCAGCCCCAGCATTTT; abundance: -; v_gene: TRBV28; len: 15; d_gene: TRBD1; j_gene: TRBJ1-5
CDR3aa: CASSFGIRLAGASQETQYF; CDR3nt: TGTGCCAGCAGCTTCGGTATTAGGCTAGCGGGGGCAAGCCAAGAGACCCAGTACTTC; abundance: -; v_gene: TRBV11-2; len: 19; d_gene: TRBD2; j_gene: TRBJ2-5
CDR3aa: CASSQGEGSSYNSPLHF; CDR3nt: TGCGCCAGCAGCCAAGGGGAAGGGAGCTCCTATAATTCACCCCTCCACTTT; abundance: -; v_gene: TRBV4-3; len: 17; d_gene: -; j_gene: TRBJ1-6
CDR3aa: CASSLTGGRNEQFF; CDR3nt: TGTGCCAGCAGTTTGACGGGGGGGCGGAATGAGCAGTTCTTC; abundance: -; v_gene: TRBV28; len: 14; d_gene: TRBD2; j_gene: TRBJ2-1
CDR3aa: CASSLGSGGSTDTQYF; CDR3nt: TGTGCCAGCAGCTTAGGTTCGGGGGGTTCCACAGATACGCAGTATTTT; abundance: -; v_gene: TRBV7-7; len: 16; d_gene: TRBD2; j_gene: TRBJ2-3
CDR3aa: CASSQRGSDNEQFF; CDR3nt: TGTGCCAGCAGCCAAAGAGGTTCTGACAATGAGCAGTTCTTC; abundance: -; v_gene: TRBV3-1/TRBV3-2; len: 14; d_gene: -; j_gene: TRBJ2-1
CDR3aa: CASSLYGTLLSNIQYF; CDR3nt: TGTGCCAGCAGCCTTTACGGGACTCTCCTTAGCAACATTCAGTACTTC; abundance: -; v_gene: TRBV7-2; len: 16; d_gene: -; j_gene: TRBJ2-4
CDR3aa: CASSARGGTEAFF; CDR3nt: TGTGCCAGCAGTGCACGGGGGGGCACTGAAGCTTTCTTT; abundance: -; v_gene: TRBV6-6; len: 13; d_gene: -; j_gene: TRBJ1-1
CDR3aa: CASSLAWAGAEAYEQYF; CDR3nt: TGCGCCAGCAGCTTGGCCTGGGCGGGGGCGGAAGCCTACGAGCAGTACTTC; abundance: -; v_gene: TRBV5-1; len: 17; d_gene: -; j_gene: TRBJ2-7
CDR3aa: CASSQERSADRGSPLHF; CDR3nt: TGTGCCAGCAGCCAAGAGCGGTCGGCGGACAGGGGTTCACCCCTCCACTTT; abundance: -; v_gene: TRBV3-1/TRBV3-2; len: 17; d_gene: TRBD1; j_gene: TRBJ1-6
CDR3aa: CASSSTGMRGNTIYF; CDR3nt: TGTGCCAGCAGCAGCACGGGGATGAGAGGAAACACCATATATTTT; abundance: -; v_gene: TRBV11-2; len: 15; d_gene: -; j_gene: TRBJ1-3
CDR3aa: CASRDRAWTEAFF; CDR3nt: TGTGCCAGCAGGGACAGGGCGTGGACTGAAGCTTTCTTT; abundance: -; v_gene: TRBV6-5; len: 13; d_gene: TRBD1; j_gene: TRBJ1-1
CDR3aa: CATSASSYNEQFF; CDR3nt: TGTGCCACCAGCGCCAGCTCCTACAATGAGCAGTTCTTC; abundance: -; v_gene: TRBV24-1; len: 13; d_gene: -; j_gene: TRBJ2-1
CDR3aa: CASSSSGTAREQYF; CDR3nt: TGCGCCAGCAGCTCTTCCGGGACAGCAAGAGAGCAGTACTTC; abundance: -; v_gene: TRBV5-1; len: 14; d_gene: TRBD1; j_gene: TRBJ2-7
CDR3aa: CASTSRGNTIYF; CDR3nt: TGTGCCAGTACGAGCAGGGGAAACACCATATATTTT; abundance: -; v_gene: TRBV19; len: 12; d_gene: -; j_gene: TRBJ1-3
CDR3aa: CASSRLAGITDTQYF; CDR3nt: TGTGCCAGCAGTCGACTAGCGGGGATCACAGATACGCAGTATTTT; abundance: -; v_gene: TRBV28; len: 15; d_gene: TRBD2; j_gene: TRBJ2-3
CDR3aa: CASSHLGTGGAPTNEKLFLGKLFF; CDR3nt: TGTGCCAGCAGCCACCTGGGGACAGGGGGCGCCCCAACTAATGAAAAACTGTTTTTGGGAAAACTGTTTTTT; abundance: -; v_gene: TRBV3-1/TRBV3-2; len: 24; d_gene: TRBD1; j_gene: TRBJ1-4
CDR3aa: CASSSTEDGYTF; CDR3nt: TGCGCCAGCAGCTCGACAGAGGACGGCTACACCTTC; abundance: -; v_gene: TRBV5-1; len: 12; d_gene: -; j_gene: TRBJ1-2
CDR3aa: CASSKLPGQGARGYTF; CDR3nt: TGTGCCAGTAGTAAACTACCGGGACAGGGGGCGCGGGGCTACACCTTC; abundance: -; v_gene: TRBV19; len: 16; d_gene: TRBD1; j_gene: TRBJ1-2